The 21 T cell receptor beta chains in this list originate from one sample, sequenced in a study of blood T cell repertoires in COVID-19 (dated by TCRdb to the early 2020s). Library preparation used the immunoSEQ multiplex PCR assay. TCRdb took over this immuneACCESS table, retaining in-frame rearrangements with V and J assigned. Such tables are incomplete; in checked studies, under half of the missing clones stem from an unresolved V gene, and the remainder is unexplained. The sample contains about 260,000 clones, around 80% of them found a single time. Together, the top ten hold under 5% of the sample. The sequenced sample consisted of PBMCs or T cells enriched from blood (not recorded which). Receptors originate from a young man with acute COVID-19.

This clone has at least ten counts. The genes are TRBV29-1 and TRBJ2-2, with D uncertain. Germline CDR1 SQVTM, CDR2 ANQGSEA. Trimming stripped 3 bases from V and 2 bases from J, with 4 bases between. The CDR3 totals 12 residues. The CDR3 coding sequence is TGCAGCGTTGATCATAACACCGGGGAGCTGTTTTTT. It translates to CSVDHNTGELFF.

The V call is TRBV30, the J call TRBJ2-1; possibly TRBD2 for D (6 bases). V gave up 5 bases and J gave up 0 bases, with 11 bases separating them. CDR1 and CDR2 (germline): GTSNPN, SVGIG (reference sequence). This CDR3 is 14 amino acids long. The CDR3 DNA sequence: TGTGCCTGGGCCGGGGGTAGCTCCTACAATGAGCAGTTCTTC. It yields the protein CAWAGGSSYNEQFF.

The J gene is TRBJ1-3, the V gene TRBV10-3; 9 bases line up with TRBD1. CDR1 and CDR2 (germline): ENHRY, SYGVKD. The CDR3 loop spans 15 amino acids. With 6 bases clipped from V and 7 bases from J, the junction kept 10 bases outside the gene matches. The CDR3: CAIRSDRGDSNTIYF. CDR3 bases: TGTGCCATCAGGTCGGACAGGGGTGATTCTAACACCATATATTTT.

The chain joins TRBV6-1 to TRBJ2-2, with D possibly TRBD1 on 6 matching bases. The CDR3 runs 16 residues. V lost 2 bases and J 0 bases, leaving 10 bases between the germline ends. Germline lookup yields CDR1 MNHNS and CDR2 SASEGT. CDR3 protein: CASSEPQGTNTGELFF. As DNA, the CDR3 is TGTGCCAGCAGTGAACCCCAGGGGACGAACACCGGGGAGCTGTTTTTT.

For this clone: Other DNA sequences in the sample encode the same CDR3. The rearrangement uses TRBV13 and TRBJ2-2; no firm D call. Per the germline V gene, CDR1 is PRHDT and CDR2 is FYEKMQ (reference sequence). The CDR3 is 13 residues long. V was trimmed by 5 bases and J by 3 bases, leaving 7 bases between them. The CDR3 region is CASSPRDTGELFF. The CDR3 DNA reads TGTGCCAGCAGCCCCCGGGACACCGGGGAGCTGTTTTTT.

The table lists this clone with a few counts. The gene calls are TRBV6-5 and TRBJ2-1; 11 bases fit TRBD2. The CDR3 length is 16 residues. Germline V gene sequence: CDR1 MNHEY, CDR2 SVGAGI. V trimming: 1 base; J trimming: 4 bases; junction bases outside the gene matches: 3. CDR3 amino acids: CASSYLGLAEYNEQFF. DNA for the CDR3: TGTGCCAGCAGTTACTTGGGACTAGCGGAATACAATGAGCAGTTCTTC.

This chain connects TRBV18 to TRBJ2-7; a weak D match, TRBD1 (6 bases). Germline V CDR1 and CDR2: KGHSH, LQKENI. Trimming removed 3 bases from V and 9 bases from J, with 18 bases in between. The CDR3 is 14 amino acids. DNA for the CDR3: TGTGCCAGCTCACCCAAGGACAGTGGAGGTCGGCAGTACGTC. Protein sequence: CASSPKDSGGRQYV.

This chain connects TRBV12-3 or TRBV12-4 to TRBJ2-5; 9 positions agree with TRBD1. After removal of 5 bases from V and 3 bases from J, the junction contained 1 base not matched to a gene. The CDR3 runs 13 residues. CDR3 residues: CASSDRGEETQYF. In nucleotides, the CDR3 is TGTGCCAGCAGTGACAGGGGGGAAGAGACCCAGTACTTC.

The V and J genes are TRBV14 and TRBJ2-1, with no clear D. Germline values: CDR1 SGHDN, CDR2 FVKESK. V gave up 0 bases and J gave up 2 bases, with 14 bases separating them. This CDR3 region has 17 residues. The CDR3 DNA is TGTGCCAGCAGCCAAGACTTTTCCGGGTCAACCTACAATGAGCAGTTCTTC. This encodes CASSQDFSGSTYNEQFF. The full variable domain, its missing parts supplied by reference TRBV14 and TRBJ2-1, is EAGVTQFPSHSVIEKGQTVTLRCDPISGHDNLYWYRRVMGKEIKFLLHFVKESKQDESGMPNNRFLAERTGGTYSTLKVQPAELEDSGVYFCASSQDFSGSTYNEQFFGPGTRLTVL.

The genes are TRBV6-4 and TRBJ2-5, with D possibly being TRBD1 (5 bases). The CDR3 is 13 residues long. Trimming cost V 5 bases and J 4 bases, with 11 bases left between them. Looked up from germline, CDR1 is MRHNA and CDR2 is SNTAGT. DNA of the CDR3: TGTGCCAGCAGTAGGGGCTCGGGAGAGACCCAGTACTTC. Translated, it gives CASSRGSGETQYF.

This chain links TRBV3-1 (or the pseudogene TRBV3-2) with TRBJ1-2; a possible D gene is TRBD1 (6 bases). Trimming removed 4 bases at V and 6 bases at J, with 12 bases between. CDR3 length equals 13 residues. Germline CDR1 and CDR2: LGHDT and YNNKEL (reference sequence). CDR3 coding DNA: TGTGCCAGCAGCCCAACAGGGTGGGATGGCTACACCTTC. Translation gives CASSPTGWDGYTF.

The V gene is TRBV5-6, the J gene TRBJ1-5; 11 nucleotides line up with TRBD1. From germline, CDR1 is SGHDT and CDR2 YYEEEE. The CDR3 contains 16 residues. V gave up 4 bases and J gave up 7 bases; unmatched junction bases: 10. CDR3 nucleotides: TGTGCCAGCAGCAACCGGGACAGGGGGTTTGGCCAGCCCCAGCATTTT. Amino acids: CASSNRDRGFGQPQHF.

V and J are TRBV4-1 and TRBJ1-2; TRBD1 agrees at 7 bases. The CDR3 loop spans 17 amino acids. Looked up from germline, CDR1 is MGHRA and CDR2 is YSYEKL. V was pared by 3 bases and J by 3 bases, with 13 bases of the junction left unmatched. The CDR3: CASSQLSQGGIDYGYTF. DNA for the CDR3: TGCGCCAGCAGCCAGCTAAGCCAGGGGGGAATCGACTATGGCTACACCTTC.

The J gene is TRBJ1-1, the V gene TRBV28, with D possibly TRBD1 on 5 matching bases. The CDR3 extends over 15 amino acids. Germline values: CDR1 MDHEN, CDR2 SYDVKM. V lost 8 bases to trimming and J lost 1 base, with 17 bases between them. CDR3 residues: CASGPPNRPNTEAFF. CDR3 sequence (DNA): TGTGCCAGCGGCCCACCAAACAGGCCGAACACTGAAGCTTTCTTT.

V usage is TRBV18 and J usage is TRBJ1-4; D is unresolved. The germline V gene encodes CDR1 KGHSH and CDR2 LQKENI. The CDR3 covers 13 residues. Trimming took off 6 bases at V and 3 bases at J, with 8 bases between the two ends. The CDR3 DNA is TGTGCCAGCTCGCGACACCCTAATGAAAAACTGTTTTTT. As protein: CASSRHPNEKLFF.

The chain couples TRBV12-5 to TRBJ2-3, with D perhaps matching TRBD1 (6 bases). This CDR3 spans 19 amino acids. The V end lost 4 bases, the J end lost 2 bases, and 25 bases lay between the germline ends. Germline CDR1 and CDR2: LGHNT and FRNRAP. CDR3 in amino acids: CASGSRCGTLTQNTDTQYF. Written as DNA, the CDR3 is TGTGCTAGTGGTTCCCGGTGTGGGACACTGACCCAAAACACAGATACGCAGTATTTT.

A remark on this clone: One end of the junction is discordant with germline, which a read error may explain. V usage is TRBV2 and J usage is TRBJ2-6; D possibly corresponds to TRBD1 (6 bases). This CDR3 is built from 17 residues. CDR1 is SNHLY, CDR2 FYNNEI, per germline. The CDR3 is CASREGTRFSGANVLTF. The CDR3, as DNA: TGTGCCAGCAGGGAAGGGACACGGTTCTCTGGGGCCAACGTCCTGACTTTC. Combining the CDR3 with reference TRBV2 and TRBJ2-6 gives the whole variable domain EPEVTQTPSHQVTQMGQEVILRCVPISNHLYFYWYRQILGQKVEFLVSFYNNEISEKSEIFDDQFSVERPDGSNFTLKIRSTKLEDSAMYFCASREGTRFSGANVLTFGAGSRLTVL.

The chain couples TRBV9 to TRBJ2-1; D perhaps matches TRBD2 (6 bases). V was shortened by 0 bases and J by 5 bases, with 9 bases between the two germline ends. Germline lookup yields CDR1 SGDLS and CDR2 YYNGEE. The CDR3 loop spans 14 amino acids. In nucleotides, the CDR3 is TGTGCCAGCAGCGTAGTCGGGAGCAACAATGAGCAGTTCTTC. It specifies CASSVVGSNNEQFF. The entire variable domain, with the rest obtained from reference TRBV9 and TRBJ2-1, is as follows: DSGVTQTPKHLITATGQRVTLRCSPRSGDLSVYWYQQSLDQGLQFLIQYYNGEERAKGNILERFSAQQFPDLHSELNLSSLELGDSALYFCASSVVGSNNEQFFGPGTRLTVL.

This sequence joins TRBV6-5 and TRBJ1-4, with 7 bases aligning to TRBD1. The CDR3 has 15 amino acids. Trimming took 0 bases from V and 7 from J; bases not matched to a gene: 5. The germline V gene encodes CDR1 MNHEY and CDR2 SVGAGI. CDR3 loop: CASSYSPPGGEKLFF. The CDR3 region has the DNA TGTGCCAGCAGTTACTCTCCCCCAGGGGGTGAAAAACTGTTTTTT.

The chain recombines TRBV4-2 with TRBJ1-4; D is unresolved. Trimming removed 0 bases from V and 14 bases from J, with 13 bases in between. The CDR3 totals 13 residues. Germline loops: CDR1 LGHNA, CDR2 YNFKEQ. DNA of the CDR3: TGTGCCAGCAGCCAAGATGCGAACGGAGGGCTGTTTTTT. Protein sequence: CASSQDANGGLFF.

The J gene is TRBJ2-7, the V gene TRBV10-3; D gene unclear. The germline CDR1 and CDR2 sequences are ENHRY and SYGVKD. The CDR3 spans 11 residues. V lost 7 bases and J 3 bases, leaving 7 bases between the germline ends. CDR3 sequence (DNA): TGTGCCATCAACGACTTCTACGAGCAGTACGTC. Encoded protein: CAINDFYEQYV.